The 10 T cell receptor beta chains listed next were all sequenced from one sample in a study of Graves' ophthalmopathy and Graves' hyperthyroidism. RNA transcripts were the template, and TCR beta CDR3 regions were amplified from them. Amplification began with first-round RT-PCR using HTBI primers, then second-round multiplex PCR was performed. MiXCR was run by TCRdb on the multiplex PCR reads, yielding one entry per CDR3 protein. The sample records 200,000 to 250,000 distinct CDR3 sequences, 20% to 25% being singletons. The sequencing sample was made of peripheral blood. These receptors were obtained from a woman aged 45-65 years with Graves' ophthalmopathy.

The genes are TRBV6-2 or TRBV6-3 and TRBJ1-1; 7 nucleotides agree with TRBD1. The CDR3 extends over 16 amino acids. CDR1 MNHEY and CDR2 SVGEGT come from the germline V gene. The ends lost 5 bases at V and 0 bases at J; junction bases unmatched: 9. CDR3 amino acids: CASSHRGSVMNTEAFF. The CDR3, as DNA: TGTGCCAGCAGTCACAGGGGCAGTGTGATGAACACTGAAGCTTTCTTT.

This clonotype was recorded many times. V is TRBV2 and J is TRBJ1-2, with D possibly TRBD1 on 6 matching bases. The CDR3 spans 13 residues. Trimming left V 7 bases short and J 4 bases short, with 13 bases between. Germline CDR1 and CDR2: SNHLY and FYNNEI. The CDR3 bases are TGTGCCAGCAATAAGGGGGGACCCTATGGCTACACCTTC. Its translation is CASNKGGPYGYTF.

At least ten counts were recorded for this clonotype. The chain employs TRBV11-1 and TRBJ1-6; D is undetermined. The V end lost 4 bases, the J end lost 9 bases, and 34 bases lay between the germline ends. Germline CDR1 and CDR2: SGHAT and FQDESV (reference sequence). This CDR3 spans 21 amino acids. The CDR3 sequence: CASSSTSAPTEPVDGGSPLHF. CDR3 coding DNA: TGTGCCAGCAGCTCCACCTCGGCCCCAACGGAGCCGGTAGACGGTGGTTCACCCCTCCACTTT. Full variable domain (missing parts from reference TRBV11-1 and TRBJ1-6): EAEVAQSPRYKITEKSQAVAFWCDPISGHATLYWYRQILGQGPELLVQFQDESVVDDSQLPKDRFSAERLKGVDSTLKIQPAELGDSAMYLCASSSTSAPTEPVDGGSPLHFGNGTRLTVT.

This clonotype showed up many times. The chain links TRBV10-3 to TRBJ1-2, with D maybe TRBD1 (5 bases). The CDR3 spans 14 residues. Germline values: CDR1 ENHRY, CDR2 SYGVKD. V was shortened by 6 bases and J by 3 bases, with 14 bases between the two germline ends. For the CDR3, the DNA is TGTGCCATCAGCGTAGGGGCGCCATACTATGGCTACACCTTC. Its protein is CAISVGAPYYGYTF.

In the case of this clonotype: It may be a read error: a sequence one base away is much more abundant. Here the CDR3 reads CAWIGPNPHGQYF. CDR3 nucleotides: TGTGCCTGGATTGGACCCAACCCCCACGGGCAGTACTTC. The chain uses TRBV30 and TRBJ2-7; D is undetermined. Looked up from germline, CDR1 is GTSNPN and CDR2 is SVGIG (reference sequence). V lost 4 bases to trimming and J lost 9 bases, with 19 bases between them. CDR3 length equals 13 residues.

This clonotype was picked up many times. The rearrangement joins TRBV24-1 to TRBJ1-5; TRBD1 agrees at 9 bases. CDR1 KGHDR and CDR2 SFDVKD come from the germline V gene. The CDR3 length is 17 residues. Unmatched junction bases numbered 9, after V lost 3 bases and J lost 4 bases. CDR3 loop: CATSDHAGTGKNQPQHF. The CDR3 bases are TGTGCCACCAGTGATCACGCCGGGACAGGGAAAAATCAGCCCCAGCATTTT.

This clonotype was counted many times. The V call is TRBV2, the J call TRBJ2-2; no clear D. The CDR3 sequence is 12 residues long. Germline-derived CDR1 and CDR2 are SNHLY and FYNNEI. V lost 3 bases and J lost 5, with 4 bases in between. CDR3 in amino acids: CASSEWTGELFF. Here the CDR3 DNA reads TGTGCCAGCAGTGAGTGGACCGGGGAGCTGTTTTTT.

The rearrangement uses TRBV6-1 and TRBJ1-1, with 9 bases matching TRBD1. Germline CDR1 reads MNHNS; CDR2 reads SASEGT. V was pared by 8 bases and J by 4 bases, with 11 bases of the junction left unmatched. CDR3 size: 15 residues. The CDR3 region is CASEQGQGKVTEAFF. The CDR3 nucleotides are TGTGCCAGCGAGCAAGGACAGGGGAAGGTCACTGAAGCTTTCTTT.

The chain joins TRBV25-1 to TRBJ1-1, with TRBD1 identical over 7 bases. Germline lookup yields CDR1 MGHDK and CDR2 SYGVNS. The V segment lost 6 bases and the J segment 5 bases; nucleotides outside the gene matches: 27. The CDR3 spans 20 residues. CDR3 amino acids: CASSPWFVQGVAGSRTEAFF. In DNA form, the CDR3 reads TGTGCCAGCAGCCCATGGTTCGTGCAGGGGGTAGCGGGGTCCCGAACTGAAGCTTTCTTT.

On this clonotype: A read error is likely, as this CDR3 ends without the conserved phenylalanine or tryptophan. The CDR3, as DNA: TGTGCCAGCTCACGACCGAACTATGGCTACACCGTC. It codes for CASSRPNYGYTV. The chain uses TRBV18 and TRBJ1-2, with no clear D. The germline V gene encodes CDR1 KGHSH and CDR2 LQKENI. The CDR3 spans 12 residues. V shed 4 bases and J shed 2 bases, with 5 bases lying between them.